These 18 T cell receptor beta chains share one sample of origin, sequenced in a study of T-cell reconstitution after alpha-beta-depleted transplantation in children (dated by TCRdb to about 2016). To prepare the library, PCR was applied. TCRdb names Illumina HiSeq 2500 as the instrument used. To normalize quantification of the TCRbeta repertoire, the TCR libraries were built with molecular barcoding that relied on unique molecular identifiers. TCRdb reworked the public reads: Q25 trimming with fastp, MiXCR clone assembly, productive beta chains retained. Entries are consolidated by CDR3 protein sequence, retaining the most common genes and DNA. This sample has over 150,000 distinct CDR3 sequences in its table, and approximately 6.9% of those were observed once. Of the sample, roughly 6% is held by the ten largest clones. The treatment or condition label, read with the paper, signifies: allogeneic hematopoietic cell transplantation with graft depleted of TCRalphabeta T cells and CD19 B cells.

The source was PBMCs, collected before TCRalphabeta/CD19-depleted stem cell transplant. These receptors were collected from a boy between 2 and 10 years old with acute lymphoblastic leukemia, due to receive a stem cell transplant.

The V gene is TRBV7-2, the J gene TRBJ2-3, with D possibly called TRBD1 or TRBD2 (6 bases each). Trimming took off 2 bases at V and 4 bases at J, with 13 bases between the two ends. Germline CDR1 SGHTA, CDR2 FQGNSA. This CDR3 has 15 residues. For the CDR3, the DNA is TGTGCCAGCAGCTTAATTGGGGGGCGGTCAGATACGCAGTATTTT. Residues: CASSLIGGRSDTQYF.

This clonotype has a count of ten or more. A much more abundant neighbour one base away suggests this may be a read error. The chain is built from TRBV20-1 and TRBJ2-5, with 11 bases aligning to TRBD2. Per germline, CDR1 DFQATT and CDR2 SNEGSKA (reference sequence). There are 13 residues in the CDR3. This chain's CDR3 is CTARLAGKETQYF. The CDR3 nucleotides are TGCACTGCCCGACTAGCGGGGAAAGAGACCCAGTACTTC.

This clonotype has ten or more counts. This sequence joins TRBV2 and TRBJ2-3; tentative D call: TRBD2 (5 bases). CDR1 and CDR2 (germline): SNHLY, FYNNEI. This CDR3 is built from 12 residues. Trimming stripped 6 bases from V and 3 bases from J, with 7 bases between. CDR3 loop: CASRRVTDTQYF. The CDR3 DNA reads TGTGCCAGCAGGAGGGTAACAGATACGCAGTATTTT. Full variable domain (rest looked up from reference TRBV2 and TRBJ2-3): EPEVTQTPSHQVTQMGQEVILRCVPISNHLYFYWYRQILGQKVEFLVSFYNNEISEKSEIFDDQFSVERPDGSNFTLKIRSTKLEDSAMYFCASRRVTDTQYFGPGTRLTVL.

This clonotype was observed at least ten times. This CDR3 reads CRGRRGNNEQFF. CDR3 nucleotides: TGCAGGGGACGAAGGGGGAACAATGAGCAGTTCTTC. V usage is TRBV20-1 and J usage is TRBJ2-1, with D tentatively TRBD1 (6 bases). The CDR3 spans 12 residues. Looked up from germline, CDR1 is DFQATT and CDR2 is SNEGSKA (reference sequence).

This clonotype was recorded at least ten times. The chain uses TRBV10-3 and TRBJ2-1; 8 positions agree with TRBD2. Germline V lookup: CDR1 ENHRY, CDR2 SYGVKD. The CDR3 contains 15 residues. V gave up 8 bases and J gave up 5 bases; unmatched junction bases: 11. For the CDR3, the DNA is TGTGCCATCGAGAAGAAGGCGGGAGGTAACAATGAGCAGTTCTTC. It encodes CAIEKKAGGNNEQFF.

This clonotype was counted ten times or more. This chain connects TRBV29-1 to TRBJ2-3, with TRBD1 identical over 8 bases. The CDR3 covers 12 residues. The V gene's germline CDR1 is SQVTM and CDR2 ANQGSEA. V lost 4 bases, J lost 3 bases, and 0 bases stayed unmatched. DNA for the CDR3: TGCAGCGTTGGGACAGGGACAGATACGCAGTATTTT. Translating gives CSVGTGTDTQYF.

Many counts were recorded for this clonotype. The rearrangement joins TRBV25-1 to TRBJ2-5; D assignment may be TRBD1 or TRBD2 (5 bases each). Trimming removed 1 base from V and 3 bases from J, with 12 bases in between. The CDR3 has 15 amino acids. Germline CDR1 reads MGHDK; CDR2 reads SYGVNS. This chain's CDR3 is CASSESGTHKETQYF. Here the CDR3 DNA reads TGTGCCAGCAGTGAATCCGGGACGCATAAAGAGACCCAGTACTTC.

This clonotype was seen a few times. The chain couples TRBV7-2 to TRBJ2-3; maybe TRBD2 (5 bases). Germline V CDR1 and CDR2: SGHTA, FQGNSA. The CDR3 loop spans 15 amino acids. V was trimmed by 1 base and J by 4 bases, leaving 12 bases between them. CDR3 nucleotides: TGTGCCAGCAGCTTAGTAGGCGGGCGGGCAGATACGCAGTATTTT. This sequence encodes CASSLVGGRADTQYF.

This clonotype showed up many times. The rearrangement joins TRBV6-5 to TRBJ2-7, with 9 bases aligning to TRBD2. This CDR3 is built from 16 residues. Germline CDR1 reads MNHEY; CDR2 reads SVGAGI. The junction had 14 bases not matched to a gene; V was cut back by 6 bases and J by 5 bases. The CDR3 nucleotides are TGTGCCAGCAGCCGCGTATTGCGGGGGGGCCCCAACGAGCAGTACTTC. Amino acids: CASSRVLRGGPNEQYF.

This clonotype was observed at least ten times. The chain has TRBV10-3 and TRBJ2-7, with unresolved D. The germline CDR1 and CDR2 sequences are ENHRY and SYGVKD. CDR3 size: 12 residues. The V end was cut by 6 bases, the J end by 1 base, with 7 bases between. Here the CDR3 reads CAISGPSYEQYF. CDR3 in DNA: TGTGCCATCAGCGGGCCATCCTACGAGCAGTACTTC.

This clonotype was picked up many times. The chain combines TRBV5-6 with TRBJ2-6; TRBD1 or TRBD2 may be the D gene (5 bases each). The V gene lost 8 bases and the J gene lost 2 bases, with 11 bases spanning the gap. Germline-derived CDR1 and CDR2 are SGHDT and YYEEEE. The CDR3 loop spans 14 amino acids. The CDR3 here is CASTRGAGANVLTF. In DNA, the CDR3 is TGTGCCAGTACTAGGGGCGCTGGGGCCAACGTCCTGACTTTC.

This rearrangement joins TRBV28 to TRBJ1-5, with 7 bases that match TRBD1. V lost 8 bases and J lost 4; bases outside the gene matches: 11. This CDR3 comprises 15 residues. Germline V gene sequence: CDR1 MDHEN, CDR2 SYDVKM. The CDR3 coding sequence is TGTGCCAGCGCCAGGGGGGTCAAATTAAATCAGCCCCAGCATTTT. Translated, it gives CASARGVKLNQPQHF. Together with reference TRBV28 and TRBJ1-5, the CDR3 gives the full variable domain: DVKVTQSSRYLVKRTGEKVFLECVQDMDHENMFWYRQDPGLGLRLIYFSYDVKMKEKGDIPEGYSVSREKKERFSLILESASTNQTSMYLCASARGVKLNQPQHFGDGTRLSIL.

This clonotype occurred many times. The chain recombines TRBV21-1 with TRBJ2-7; the table's D call TRBD1 went unverified against the DNA. TRBV21-1 is a pseudogene locus. There are 15 residues in the CDR3. The CDR3 DNA follows: TGTGCCAGCAGCACAAGGACAGGGGGCTCCTACGAGCAGTACTTC. As protein: CASSTRTGGSYEQYF.

This clonotype was seen repeatedly, ten times or more. The J gene is TRBJ2-1, the V gene TRBV12-3 or TRBV12-4; D may be TRBD1 (5 bases). This CDR3 comprises 15 residues. V lost 6 bases, J lost 0 bases, and 12 bases lay in between. CDR3 sequence: CASRQGMSSYNEQFF. In nucleotides, the CDR3 is TGTGCCAGCAGGCAGGGTATGAGCTCCTACAATGAGCAGTTCTTC.

Many counts were recorded for this clonotype. The genes are TRBV27 and TRBJ1-4, with TRBD1 as a possible D gene (5 bases). Germline loops: CDR1 MNHEY, CDR2 SMNVEV (reference sequence). The CDR3 has 15 amino acids. The V and J ends lost 1 base and 6 bases respectively, with 12 bases between them. DNA for the CDR3: TGTGCCAGCAGTTTATACTTTCAGGGTTATGAAAAACTGTTTTTT. Translated, it gives CASSLYFQGYEKLFF.

This clonotype was detected many times. This sequence joins TRBV9 and TRBJ2-5; the D gene is possibly TRBD2 (6 bases). V lost 2 bases to trimming and J lost 2 bases, with 7 bases between them. The CDR3 loop spans 13 amino acids. Germline lookup yields CDR1 SGDLS and CDR2 YYNGEE. The CDR3 region is CASSVGGQETQYF. CDR3 nucleotides: TGTGCCAGCAGCGTGGGGGGACAAGAGACCCAGTACTTC.

The chain employs TRBV20-1 and TRBJ1-5; no firm D call. V lost 3 bases to trimming and J lost 2 bases, with 11 bases between them. Germline V lookup: CDR1 DFQATT, CDR2 SNEGSKA (reference sequence). The CDR3 covers 14 residues. This CDR3 reads CSARAPRGNQPQHF. CDR3 nucleotides: TGCAGTGCTAGGGCCCCTAGGGGCAATCAGCCCCAGCATTTT.

This clonotype was observed a few times. The junction departs from germline at one end; a sequencing error may be responsible. The gene calls are TRBV7-6 and TRBJ1-5; D gene uncertain. This CDR3 is built from 15 residues. The germline V gene encodes CDR1 SGHVS and CDR2 FNYEAQ. The CDR3 spells CASSLEAGIYQPHHF. The CDR3 nucleotides read TGTGCCAGCAGCTTAGAGGCAGGAATTTATCAGCCCCATCATTTT.